This T cell receptor beta chain is drawn from a study of Graves' ophthalmopathy and Graves' hyperthyroidism. Study overall: The blood sample was drawn at first diagnosis and before any treatment.

To note about this clonotype: Its antigen is currently unknown.

Study-level results: Researchers report that a 13-signature model separated ophthalmopathy from stable hyperthyroidism, posting less than 90% sensitivity and roughly 83% specificity.

Investigators amplified TCR beta CDR3 regions from RNA transcripts. Second-round multiplex PCR came after first-round RT-PCR with HTBI primers. TCRdb ran MiXCR on the multiplex PCR reads and lists one entry per CDR3 protein. The data hold 400,000 to 500,000 distinct CDR3 sequences, with 20% to 25% observed a single time. This CDR3 is 15 amino acids long. The ends were cut back, 0 bases at V and 5 bases at J, with 11 bases in the middle. Germline loops: CDR1 MNHNS, CDR2 SASEGT. Over 18 months of follow-up, stable hyperthyroidism required that no ophthalmopathy appear. Participants with hyperthyroidism, aged 18 to 65, were newly diagnosed with under 2 months' duration.

The chain carries TRBV6-1 and TRBJ1-5, with D hard to call. The material sequenced was peripheral blood. The sequence derives from a woman between 18 and 29 years old with stable Graves' hyperthyroidism. The CDR3 loop is CASSEANPEYQPQHF. As DNA, the CDR3 is TGTGCCAGCAGTGAAGCTAATCCAGAATATCAGCCCCAGCATTTT.